This is a list of T cell receptor beta chains from one sample in a study of CD8 T cells in Susac syndrome. From the immunoSEQ multiplex PCR reads, TCRdb called clonotypes with MiXCR, one entry per CDR3 protein. The sample has around 140,000 distinct CDR3 sequences; roughly 80% are singletons. The material sequenced was CD8+ T cells from PBMCs. Source of these receptors: a human donor with multiple sclerosis. The CDR3 runs from the conserved cysteine through the conserved F or W. Fields, in order: V gene, clone size, D gene, J gene, CDR3 DNA, CDR3 protein. A D gene is named only where the DNA matches it firmly. Rows may omit the clone size; those that give it use once, few, many or a size class.

V gene: TRBV5-5
clone size: NA
D gene: NA
J gene: TRBJ2-4
CDR3 DNA: TGTGCCAGCAGCCCTGACGGGGGTAAAAAAGAAAAAAACATTCAGTACTTC
CDR3 protein: CASSPDGGKKEKNIQYF

V gene: TRBV15
clone size: NA
D gene: NA
J gene: TRBJ1-1
CDR3 DNA: TGTGCCACCAGCCTTGACGGCTACACTGAAGCTTTCTTT
CDR3 protein: CATSLDGYTEAFF

V gene: TRBV7-9
clone size: few
D gene: NA
J gene: TRBJ2-7
CDR3 DNA: TGTGCCAGCAGCTTAGTAGAAAACGAGCAGTACTTC
CDR3 protein: CASSLVENEQYF

V gene: TRBV5-1
clone size: NA
D gene: NA
J gene: TRBJ2-3
CDR3 DNA: TGCGCCAGCAGCTTGGTCGCTGCCACAGATACGCAGTATTTT
CDR3 protein: CASSLVAATDTQYF

V gene: TRBV5-4
clone size: NA
D gene: NA
J gene: TRBJ2-1
CDR3 DNA: TGTGCCAGCAGCCAAGTTCTGGCGTCAGGGAATGAGCAGTTCTTC
CDR3 protein: CASSQVLASGNEQFF

V gene: TRBV6-2/TRBV6-3
clone size: NA
D gene: NA
J gene: TRBJ2-1
CDR3 DNA: TGTGCCAGCAGTGATGGGCAGCGGCCCTCCTACAATGAGCAGTTCTTC
CDR3 protein: CASSDGQRPSYNEQFF

V gene: TRBV2
clone size: few
D gene: NA
J gene: TRBJ2-7
CDR3 DNA: TGTGCCAGCAGTGAAAACAGGGCCCCCTACGAGCAGTACTTC
CDR3 protein: CASSENRAPYEQYF

V gene: TRBV28
clone size: NA
D gene: TRBD1
J gene: TRBJ1-5
CDR3 DNA: TGTGCCAGCAGGAAGGGACAGGTTTATCAGCCCCAGCATTTT
CDR3 protein: CASRKGQVYQPQHF

V gene: TRBV29-1
clone size: NA
D gene: NA
J gene: TRBJ1-1
CDR3 DNA: TGCAGCGTCATAGGGGGGGGACCAGAAGCTTTCTTT
CDR3 protein: CSVIGGGPEAFF

V gene: TRBV5-1
clone size: NA
D gene: TRBD2
J gene: TRBJ2-3
CDR3 DNA: TGCGCCAGCAGCTTGGTGGCTAGCGGGGGGCTTACAGATACGCAGTATTTT
CDR3 protein: CASSLVASGGLTDTQYF

V gene: TRBV20-1
clone size: NA
D gene: TRBD2
J gene: TRBJ2-1
CDR3 DNA: TGCAGTGCTAGGACTAGCGGGAGTAATGAGCAGTTCTTC
CDR3 protein: CSARTSGSNEQFF

V gene: TRBV4-3
clone size: once
D gene: NA
J gene: TRBJ1-1
CDR3 DNA: TGCGCCAGCAGCCAGGGAAACAGGGCCGGAAATGAAGCTTTCTTT
CDR3 protein: CASSQGNRAGNEAFF

V gene: TRBV5-6
clone size: NA
D gene: TRBD2
J gene: TRBJ2-5
CDR3 DNA: TGTGCCAGCAGCTTGGAACTAGCGTGGAGGGAGACCCAGTACTTC
CDR3 protein: CASSLELAWRETQYF

V gene: TRBV20-1
clone size: NA
D gene: TRBD2
J gene: TRBJ2-1
CDR3 DNA: TGCAGTGCTAGATGGCTAGCGGGAGTGGGGTCCTACAATGAGCAGTTCTTC
CDR3 protein: CSARWLAGVGSYNEQFF

V gene: TRBV30
clone size: NA
D gene: NA
J gene: TRBJ2-7
CDR3 DNA: TGTGCCTGCGACCGGGACTTAACCTACGAGCAGTACTTC
CDR3 protein: CACDRDLTYEQYF

V gene: TRBV28
clone size: NA
D gene: TRBD1
J gene: TRBJ2-5
CDR3 DNA: TGTGCCAGCAGTTTCCAGGACAGGGAAGAGACCCAGTACTTC
CDR3 protein: CASSFQDREETQYF

V gene: TRBV7-9
clone size: NA
D gene: NA
J gene: TRBJ2-3
CDR3 DNA: TGTGCCAGCAGCTTATGGGCAGATACGCAGTATTTT
CDR3 protein: CASSLWADTQYF

V gene: TRBV4-1
clone size: NA
D gene: TRBD1
J gene: TRBJ2-7
CDR3 DNA: TGCGCCAGCAGCCTCGGACAGGGCCACGAGCAGTACTTC
CDR3 protein: CASSLGQGHEQYF

V gene: TRBV2
clone size: NA
D gene: TRBD2
J gene: TRBJ2-1
CDR3 DNA: TGTGCCAGCAGGGAAGGGACTAGGATTGAGCAGTTCTTC
CDR3 protein: CASREGTRIEQFF

V gene: TRBV9
clone size: NA
D gene: TRBD2
J gene: TRBJ2-3
CDR3 DNA: TGTGCCAGCAGACGGACTAGCGGGGGGGCCCACCCAGATACGCAGTATTTT
CDR3 protein: CASRRTSGGAHPDTQYF

V gene: TRBV7-6
clone size: once
D gene: NA
J gene: TRBJ2-5
CDR3 DNA: TGTGCCAGCAGCTTAGAGGCCAGGCCGGGAGAGACCCAGTACTTC
CDR3 protein: CASSLEARPGETQYF

V gene: TRBV9
clone size: NA
D gene: NA
J gene: TRBJ2-1
CDR3 DNA: TGTGCCAGCACTGACTCCGGACATGAGCAGTTCTTC
CDR3 protein: CASTDSGHEQFF

V gene: TRBV19
clone size: NA
D gene: TRBD1
J gene: TRBJ1-1
CDR3 DNA: TGTGCCAGTAGTATGGGGACAGGGATCACTGAAGCTTTCTTT
CDR3 protein: CASSMGTGITEAFF

V gene: TRBV19
clone size: NA
D gene: NA
J gene: TRBJ2-4
CDR3 DNA: TGTGCCAGTAGTACCATACGCCGGGGACCAAATTACGGTGAGGTAGCCAAAAACATTCAGTACTTC
CDR3 protein: CASSTIRRGPNYGEVAKNIQYF

V gene: TRBV6-5
clone size: NA
D gene: NA
J gene: TRBJ2-2
CDR3 DNA: TGTGCCAGCAGTTTACTAGGAGCCGGGGAGCTGTTTTTT
CDR3 protein: CASSLLGAGELFF

V gene: TRBV3-1
clone size: NA
D gene: NA
J gene: TRBJ2-1
CDR3 DNA: TGTGCCAGCAGCCAAGGGGAGACAGTCAATGAGCAGTTCTTC
CDR3 protein: CASSQGETVNEQFF

V gene: TRBV19
clone size: once
D gene: NA
J gene: TRBJ1-1
CDR3 DNA: TGTGCCAGTAGTATAGGGCAATTTCAAGCTTTCTTT
CDR3 protein: CASSIGQFQAFF

V gene: TRBV19
clone size: NA
D gene: NA
J gene: TRBJ1-2
CDR3 DNA: TGTGCCAGTAGTACCGGGACCGAGGGGCTCGGCTACACCTTC
CDR3 protein: CASSTGTEGLGYTF